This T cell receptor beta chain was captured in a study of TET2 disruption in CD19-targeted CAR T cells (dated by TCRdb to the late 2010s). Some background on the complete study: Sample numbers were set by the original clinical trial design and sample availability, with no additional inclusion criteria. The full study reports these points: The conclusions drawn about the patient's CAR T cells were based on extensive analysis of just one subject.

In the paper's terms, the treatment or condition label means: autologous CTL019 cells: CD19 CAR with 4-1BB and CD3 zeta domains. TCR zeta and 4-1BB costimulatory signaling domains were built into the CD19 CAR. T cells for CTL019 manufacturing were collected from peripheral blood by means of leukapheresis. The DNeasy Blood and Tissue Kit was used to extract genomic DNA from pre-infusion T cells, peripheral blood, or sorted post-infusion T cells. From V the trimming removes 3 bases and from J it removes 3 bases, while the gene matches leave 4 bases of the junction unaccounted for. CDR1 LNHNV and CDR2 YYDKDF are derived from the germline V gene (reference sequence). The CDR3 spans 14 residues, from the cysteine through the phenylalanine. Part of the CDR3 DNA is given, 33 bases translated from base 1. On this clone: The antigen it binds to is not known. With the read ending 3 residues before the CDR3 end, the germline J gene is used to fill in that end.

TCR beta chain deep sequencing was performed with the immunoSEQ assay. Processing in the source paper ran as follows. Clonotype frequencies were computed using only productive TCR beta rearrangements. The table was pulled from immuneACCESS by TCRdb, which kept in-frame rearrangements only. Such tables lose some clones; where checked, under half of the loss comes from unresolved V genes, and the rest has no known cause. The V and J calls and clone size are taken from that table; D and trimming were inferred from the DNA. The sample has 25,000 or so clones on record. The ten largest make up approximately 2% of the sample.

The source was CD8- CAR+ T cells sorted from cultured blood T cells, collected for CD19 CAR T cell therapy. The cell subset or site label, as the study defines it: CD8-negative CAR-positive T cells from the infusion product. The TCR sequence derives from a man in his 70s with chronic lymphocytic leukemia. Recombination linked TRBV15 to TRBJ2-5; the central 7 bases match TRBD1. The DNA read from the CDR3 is TGTGCCACCAGCAGGGGACAGCTAGAAGAGACC. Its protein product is CATSRGQLEET. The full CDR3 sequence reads CATSRGQLEETQYF.